What follows is one TCR beta chain and its context. The antigen this receptor binds is unknown. Base qualities are not provided; no much larger clone lies one nucleotide away. This specimen belongs to a study of cytomegalovirus exposure and HLA in healthy donors (dated by TCRdb to about 2017). Background on the whole study: In an earlier analysis of approximately 500 of the donors, 250 to 300 Gb of sequence data and 90 million to 120 million unique TCR beta sequences from about 190 million T cells were reported. About 280 gigabases of sequencing data and around 85 million unique TCR sequences made up an early release that covered about 640 HLA-typed donors. Of the 300 to 450 genotyped donors, roughly 85% fell in the genetic ancestry cluster associated with self-reported Caucasian donors. The aim of the study was to test whether cataloging public T cell receptors could identify signatures of past pathogen exposure. The study used immunosequencing to profile the T cell repertoires of approximately 630 subjects and linked those repertoires to cytomegalovirus serostatus. Along with the approximately 670-subject first cohort, a separate validation cohort of over a hundred different subjects was used. To predict cytomegalovirus infection status, the study brought together high-throughput TCR immunosequencing, statistical association of individual TCRs with disease status, and machine learning. In a later analysis, previously published TCR beta repertoires from 550 to 750 donors were re-analyzed and high-resolution HLA genotyping was added so that TCR occurrence patterns could be studied. Rather than drawing on any new phenotypic data, the later analysis identified candidate immune exposures from TCR beta sequences and the way those sequences occurred across donors. An earlier analysis of about 600 of the donors used high-throughput TCR beta sequencing to judge whether each TCR beta V gene segment behaved as functional or pseudogenic. Donor age, sex, ethnicity and CMV serostatus were compiled alongside the repertoire data. In a later genetic analysis, genome-wide SNP genotypes for 398 of the 666 donors were used, and that subset was treated as a discovery cohort. Every repertoire in the discovery cohort had been generated on one and the same sequencing platform. HLA typing included class I and class II loci at four-digit resolution. The number of typed donors differed by locus: about 620-640 for A, B, C, DRB1 and DQB1; 522 for DQA1; some 610 for DPA1; and around 470 for DPB1. Four to six DR-DQ haplotypes were handled as single units for association and clustering, since linkage in the cohort was strong. Among 300 to 500 genotyped donors of the cohort, an average of around 250,000 unique TCR beta nucleotide sequences was sequenced per donor, of which roughly 17% were non-productive. The full study reports these points: A cluster of highly shared sequence variants was judged likely to represent a technical artifact of the sequencing pipeline. HLA typing was unavailable for some donors at each locus, so association tests used only the typed subset. In a later analysis, HLA-associated TCR beta chains showed more clonal expansion and lower generation probabilities than non-associated chains that were equally common. Cytomegalovirus status was reported to be diagnosed by the classifier with high specificity and sensitivity in both the original and validation cohorts. V-gene and J-gene trimming of TCR beta chains was associated with a missense DCLRE1C variant in a later genetic analysis, and the association was replicated in an independent cohort. In a later analysis, most CMV-associated TCR beta chains were found to appear HLA-restricted, with HLA associations seemingly driven largely by CMV exposure. Most TCR sequences were observed very rarely across donors, whereas some public TCRs were present in many individuals. A further reported finding was that TCR beta sequences accurately predicted the HLA-A and HLA-B alleles for most subjects in the first cohort. The earlier analysis of 587 of the donors excluded about 16 rarely observed V segments, including chromosome 9 orphons, because counts were too low. The authors suggested that the approach could potentially be extended to other disease states and immunological phenotypes. In a later analysis, TCR association rates were found to vary across HLA loci, with the most associated TCRs seen for DRB1 alleles and the fewest for HLA-C alleles. In a later genetic analysis, fewer N-insertions in productive TCRs were reported among donors in an Asian-associated ancestry cluster than the roughly 700-donor mean. A total of fewer than 200 TCR beta chains were listed by the study as associated with cytomegalovirus. Immune exposure information for the cohort was limited to CMV serostatus. Correlated functional status among segregating V segments might be attributable to linkage disequilibrium, but an unknown experimental factor could not be ruled out. In this cohort, only TCR beta chains were sequenced, and detectable features were limited by the absence of alpha or paired-chain data. A later analysis reported that several top co-occurrence clusters appeared linked to parvovirus B19, influenza, CMV and Epstein-Barr virus. Assigning TCR associations to individual alleles was difficult when HLA alleles, especially DR and DQ, strongly co-occurred. In vitro tests confirmed that a few of the cytomegalovirus-associated TCR beta chains recognize cytomegalovirus antigens. In an earlier analysis of around 500 of the donors, most TCR beta V segments appeared in productive rearrangements about 87% or about 30% of the time, broadly matching IMGT annotations. In a later analysis, some 17,000 TCR beta sequences were associated with specific HLA alleles at a false discovery rate of 0.05. Presence/absence analyses assumed roughly uniform sequencing depth across donors, an assumption that may not hold.

The cohort comprised several hundred healthy bone marrow donors. Cohort members were all nominally healthy when sampled, although unrecorded immune exposures were likely present. The donor tested CMV seropositive and was one of the 289 seropositive cohort members. Each donor provided a peripheral blood sample, and peripheral blood mononuclear cells were used for TCR beta sequencing. The Qiagen DNeasy Blood Extraction Kit was used to extract genomic DNA from the blood cell samples. The receptor library was made with the immunoSEQ multiplex PCR assay. For the multiplex PCR, a mixture combining 60 forward primers for TCR Vbeta segments and 13 reverse primers for TCR Jbeta segments was used. The CDR3 region of rearranged TCR beta genes was amplified from genomic DNA by a multiplex PCR assay. Amplified TCR beta libraries were sequenced as 87-base-pair reads on the Illumina HiSeq System. The published analysis was carried out like this. Across the 500 to 850 repertoires, a later analysis counted roughly 77 million unique TCR beta chains, approximately 12 million of which were shared by at least two donors. To remove PCR and sequencing errors, raw reads were error-corrected and collapsed into unique sequences using a nearest-neighbor algorithm that merged closely related sequences. CDR3 sequences were aligned to IMGT reference sequences to assign V, D and J gene segments. For a sequence to be retained, a match of at least six nucleotides was required to both a V gene segment and a J gene segment. A rearrangement was called productive if the CDR3 had no stop codons and remained in frame with V and J, and every other rearrangement was called non-productive. CDR3 was defined by IMGT convention, running from the second conserved V-encoded cysteine to the conserved J-encoded phenylalanine. The earlier analysis of about 500 of the donors excluded sequences that lacked an unambiguous match to a single V gene segment. An earlier analysis of several hundred of the donors called V segments functional above 56.7% productive rearrangements and segregating when the between-donor standard deviation exceeded 5%. To diagnose cytomegalovirus status from the catalog of TCR beta chain sequences, a statistical classification framework was built. A later analysis assigned V and J genes by comparing TCR nucleotide sequences with IMGT/GENE-DB human TR gene sequences. Using the TCRdist pipeline, a later analysis assigned CDR3 sequences along with most-parsimonious VDJ recombination scenarios. In a later analysis, each TCR beta chain was defined by its CDR3 amino acid sequence together with its V-gene family, and reads lacking a unique V-gene family were excluded. In a later analysis, 550 to 650 highly shared, low-generation-probability nucleotide sequences were removed to address suspected cross-contamination and a sequencing artifact. A later analysis calculated a clonal expansion index for each public chain from normalized within-repertoire ranks of inferred template counts. In a later analysis, generation probabilities were computed with a VDJ recombination model fitted to out-of-frame rearrangements, and the resulting probabilities were checked against IGoR. In a later analysis, TCR-TCR, TCR-HLA and TCR-CMV co-occurrence was scored with hypergeometric tests, and a repertoire-size bias correction was applied to TCR pairs. False discovery rates were estimated in a later analysis by permuting HLA or CMV assignments 20 times. In a later analysis, co-occurring TCRs were grouped using DBSCAN, and TCRdist sequence similarity was added for clustering within HLA-allele-positive subsets. Repertoires with fewer than 30,000 or more than 120,000 public chains, plus five repertoires with anomalous nucleotide sharing, were excluded from co-occurrence clustering. TCRdb stores this immuneACCESS table with in-frame sequences only. Part of the clones is absent; in the studies checked, under half of the shortfall reflects unresolved V genes, and no reason is known for the rest. Clone size and V and J calls were adopted from that table, with D and trimming inferred from the DNA. Counted in this sample were 90,000 to 150,000 clones; roughly 78% of them appeared once. The ten largest make up 3% to 4% of the sample.

Sequenced material: PBMCs. This TCR was sampled from a woman aged 25 to 39 in good health and CMV-seropositive.

The nucleotide sequence is given as TGCAGCGTTGCCCGGACAGGGGACACTGAAGCTTTCTTT. This yields the protein CSVARTGDTEAFF. Recombination linked TRBV29-1 to TRBJ1-1; 9 nucleotides in the junction match TRBD1. The CDR3 runs 13 residues from the cysteine to the phenylalanine. The DNA shown is the 39-base CDR3, in frame from base 1. In the germline V gene, CDR1 corresponds to SQVTM and CDR2 to ANQGSEA. The junction shows trimming of 4 bases on V and 3 bases on J, and the gene matches do not reach 3 bases of it.